The rows below give T cell receptor beta chains drawn from one sample of a study of early T cells in non-severe SARS-CoV-2 infection. TCRdb passed the 5' RACE reads through MiXCR, listing each CDR3 protein once. The sample contains roughly 50,000 distinct CDR3 sequences, roughly 10% of which appear only once. Sequenced: whole blood. Every receptor here comes from an adult who was a healthcare worker with PCR-confirmed SARS-CoV-2 infection or an uninfected control (not recorded which). Each CDR3 is given with its conserved first and last residue. The D gene is left open where the match is weak. Some rows mark clone size as missing; the rest say once, few, many or name a class of expanded clone.

abundance	d_gene	j_gene	len	v_gene	CDR3nt	CDR3aa
many	TRBD2	TRBJ2-1	16	TRBV20-1	TGCAGTGCTGGACTAGCGGGAGCAGTCCTACGCAATGAGCAGTTCTTC	CSAGLAGAVLRNEQFF
.	TRBD2	TRBJ2-3	16	TRBV7-2	TGTGCCAGCAGCCCGGGGACTAGCGGACTCACAGATACGCAGTATTTT	CASSPGTSGLTDTQYF
many	.	TRBJ1-5	15	TRBV20-1	TGCAGTGCTAGAGATATGCGGGGCCAGAATCAGCCCCAGCATTTT	CSARDMRGQNQPQHF
many	TRBD1	TRBJ2-1	16	TRBV27	TGTGCCAGCAGTCTTTGGACAGGGTTGGGGAAGAATGAGCAGTTCTTC	CASSLWTGLGKNEQFF
many	.	TRBJ2-5	15	TRBV7-2	TGTGCCAGCAGCTTAACGGGCAGCCATCCAGAGACCCAGTACTTC	CASSLTGSHPETQYF
.	.	TRBJ2-2	12	TRBV7-9	TGTGCCAGCAGCTTAGCGGGGGTGGAGCTGTTTTTT	CASSLAGVELFF
many	.	TRBJ2-2	14	TRBV10-3	TGTGCCATCAGGGCGGGGACCAGAGATGGGGAGCTGTTTTTT	CAIRAGTRDGELFF
many	.	TRBJ2-5	15	TRBV12-3/TRBV12-4	TGTGCCAGCAGTTTACGATTGGGCGGAGGGGGGACCCAGTACTTC	CASSLRLGGGGTQYF
.	TRBD1	TRBJ1-2	14	TRBV7-2	TGTGCCAGCAGCTCAGGGACAGGGCGCTATGGCTACACCTTC	CASSSGTGRYGYTF
few	.	TRBJ1-5	15	TRBV5-1	TGCGCCAGCAGCTTTGGGCCAGGGTCAGATCAGCCCCAGCATTTT	CASSFGPGSDQPQHF
many	.	TRBJ1-1	14	TRBV29-1	TGCAGCGTTGGCCTAAAATTTGGACACACTGAAGCTTTCTTT	CSVGLKFGHTEAFF
.	.	TRBJ1-6	14	TRBV7-2	TGTGCCAGCAGCTTACGCGGGGGCGAATCACCCCTCCACTTT	CASSLRGGESPLHF
many	.	TRBJ2-4	15	TRBV24-1	TGTGCCACCAGTGAGTCCGGGCCCCTAGAAAACATTCAGTACTTC	CATSESGPLENIQYF
few	.	TRBJ2-3	18	TRBV6-1	TGTGCCAGCAGTGAAGGGAGCATTGGGGGTAGGGGCACAGATACGCAGTATTTT	CASSEGSIGGRGTDTQYF
few	.	TRBJ1-2	13	TRBV11-2	TGTGCCAGCAGCCTTGGACACCTCTATGGCTACACCTTC	CASSLGHLYGYTF
.	.	TRBJ2-2	13	TRBV4-2	TGTGCCAGCAGCCAAGCCGGGACCGGGGAGCTGTTTTTT	CASSQAGTGELFF
few	.	TRBJ2-1	17	TRBV5-4	TGTGCCAGCAGCTCAAAATCCAGGGGTGGCTCCTACAATGAGCAGTTCTTC	CASSSKSRGGSYNEQFF
few	.	TRBJ2-7	16	TRBV7-8	TGTGCCAGCAGCTTAATTACTGGAATTCAATCCTACGAGCAGTACTTC	CASSLITGIQSYEQYF
many	TRBD1	TRBJ2-5	13	TRBV29-1	TGCAGCGCCGTCCAGGGGGCCGGAGAGACCCAGTACTTC	CSAVQGAGETQYF
few	.	TRBJ2-7	12	TRBV20-1	TGCAGTGCTCGACAGGTGTGGGACGAGCAGTACTTC	CSARQVWDEQYF
.	.	TRBJ2-6	15	TRBV18	TGTGCCAGCTCACCACCGGGGACTGGGGCCAACGTCCTGACTTTC	CASSPPGTGANVLTF
many	.	TRBJ2-3	14	TRBV3-1	TGTGCCAGCAGCCAAGATCTGGGCGCAGATACGCAGTATTTT	CASSQDLGADTQYF
many	.	TRBJ2-1	12	TRBV10-3	TGTGCCATCAGTGGCCGGGAGAATGAGCAGTTCTTC	CAISGRENEQFF
many	.	TRBJ2-1	16	TRBV13	TGTGCCAGCAGCTTAGGCCTAGGACCCTACAACAATGAGCAGTTCTTC	CASSLGLGPYNNEQFF
.	TRBD1	TRBJ1-1	16	TRBV7-6	TGTGCCAGCAGCCCCCGGGCGACAGGGGAGAACACTGAAGCTTTCTTT	CASSPRATGENTEAFF
many	.	TRBJ2-5	13	TRBV28	TGTGCCAGCAGCCCCCCCCCGGGAGAGACCCAGTACTTC	CASSPPPGETQYF
medium-sized	.	TRBJ1-5	15	TRBV20-1	TGCAGTGCTAGGGGGAGGGAAGGGCCCAATCAGCCCCAGCATTTT	CSARGREGPNQPQHF
many	.	TRBJ2-3	15	TRBV15	TGTGCCACCAGCAGAGATCCCGAGGGCACAGATACGCAGTATTTT	CATSRDPEGTDTQYF
many	TRBD2	TRBJ2-7	13	TRBV12-3/TRBV12-4	TGTGCCAGCCGCCGGGCTAGCGGCCCCGAGCAGTACTTC	CASRRASGPEQYF
many	TRBD1	TRBJ1-1	15	TRBV29-1	TGCAGCGTTCGCCCAGACAGGGCGGCGAACACTGAAGCTTTCTTT	CSVRPDRAANTEAFF
many	.	TRBJ1-5	14	TRBV7-2	TGTGCCAGCAGCATCCGGGGCGGTTGGGAGCCCCAGCATTTT	CASSIRGGWEPQHF
many	.	TRBJ2-1	16	TRBV5-1	TGCGCCAGCAGCCCCGTTAGGAGCGCCCACGGCAATGAGCAGTTCTTC	CASSPVRSAHGNEQFF
few	TRBD1	TRBJ1-3	17	TRBV27	TGTGCCAGCAAACCCGGGACAGCTTCGAGCTCTGAAAACACCATATATTTT	CASKPGTASSSENTIYF
many	TRBD1	TRBJ2-7	16	TRBV5-6	TGTGCCAGCAGCTTACGGAGGACAGGGGGGTCATACGAGCAGTACTTC	CASSLRRTGGSYEQYF
few	TRBD1	TRBJ2-2	14	TRBV29-1	TGCAGCGCCACCGGGACAGCTAACACCGGGGAGCTGTTTTTT	CSATGTANTGELFF
few	.	TRBJ2-2	19	TRBV6-1	TGTGCCAGCAGCCCTCTAGCAGGGCGAGTGTGGCGGGACACCGGGGAGCTGTTTTTT	CASSPLAGRVWRDTGELFF
few	.	TRBJ2-7	15	TRBV7-2	TGTGCCAGCAGCGCCCCCGGGACGGTCCTTTACGAGCAGTACTTC	CASSAPGTVLYEQYF
few	TRBD1	TRBJ2-3	14	TRBV28	TGTGCCAGCAGTTCTGGACAGGGGTCGGATACGCAGTATTTT	CASSSGQGSDTQYF
many	.	TRBJ1-5	14	TRBV7-8	TGTGCCAGCAGCCGTACCAATGGCAATCAGCCCCAGCATTTT	CASSRTNGNQPQHF
medium-sized	TRBD2	TRBJ2-2	17	TRBV5-4	TGTGCCAGCAGAAGTGGACTAGCGGGAGGGAACACCGGGGAGCTGTTTTTT	CASRSGLAGGNTGELFF
many	.	TRBJ2-3	18	TRBV3-1	TGTGCCAGCAGCCAAAGCCTGGTGGCATTCTCGCCCGAGGATACGCAGTATTTT	CASSQSLVAFSPEDTQYF
.	.	TRBJ2-2	14	TRBV29-1	TGCAGCGTTGAAAGGGCAGCGAACACCGGGGAGCTGTTTTTT	CSVERAANTGELFF
many	TRBD1	TRBJ1-1	15	TRBV12-3/TRBV12-4	TGTGCCAGCAGTTTACATGGCAGGGGGGGCACTGAAGCTTTCTTT	CASSLHGRGGTEAFF
many	TRBD1	TRBJ2-7	13	TRBV5-4	TGTGCCAGCAGCTTCGACAGGGGCCACGAGCAGTACTTC	CASSFDRGHEQYF
many	.	TRBJ1-1	12	TRBV24-1	TGTGCCACCAGTGATTTTGGTGCTGAAGCTTTCTTT	CATSDFGAEAFF
many	TRBD1	TRBJ2-3	18	TRBV25-1	TGTGCCAGCAGCAGACTACGAGGGACAGGGGCAATGGCAGATACGCAGTATTTT	CASSRLRGTGAMADTQYF
.	TRBD1	TRBJ1-5	16	TRBV6-2/TRBV6-3	TGTGCCAGCACCTCCTCGGGGACAGGGTTGAATCAGCCCCAGCATTTT	CASTSSGTGLNQPQHF
many	TRBD2	TRBJ2-7	16	TRBV6-2/TRBV6-3	TGTGCCAGCATCCAGCGACTAGCGGGAGATCAGAACGAGCAGTACTTC	CASIQRLAGDQNEQYF
.	TRBD1	TRBJ2-3	15	TRBV7-3	TGTGCCAGCACCCCCTCCGGGACAGGGGGCGGTACGCAGTATTTT	CASTPSGTGGGTQYF
many	TRBD2	TRBJ2-1	15	TRBV14	TGTGCCAGCAGCCAAGCAGCGGGAGCCAACAATGAGCAGTTCTTC	CASSQAAGANNEQFF
many	.	TRBJ2-7	15	TRBV29-1	TGCAGCGTACAGAAGGGACGGACCTCCTCCTACGAGCAGTACTTC	CSVQKGRTSSYEQYF
.	.	TRBJ1-2	14	TRBV4-2	TGTGCCAGCAGCCCCCTTTCGTTGGGATATGGCTACACCTTC	CASSPLSLGYGYTF
many	.	TRBJ1-1	13	TRBV20-1	TGCAGTGTAGGGGGGAGAAGGAACACTGAAGCTTTCTTT	CSVGGRRNTEAFF